Listed below are T cell receptor beta chains from one sample, sequenced in a study of human T cells and chemical hapten exposure. In TCRdb, the RACE reads were re-called with MiXCR into one record per CDR3 protein. The data contain approximately 73,000 distinct CDR3 sequences, around a tenth of them singletons. The source was whole blood, collected in connection with sensitization to the hapten diphenylcyclopropenone (DPC). The receptors were gathered from a woman aged 45-65 years with alopecia areata. Some clones in this sample may be carry-over from other donors' samples. The CDR3 runs from the conserved cysteine through the conserved F or W. The D gene is left open where the match is weak. Clone size appears in some rows only: once, few, many, or a class for an expanded clone.

CDR3nt | CDR3aa | abundance | j_gene | v_gene | d_gene
TGTGCCAGCAGTGGGACAGGGACACCCTCTGGGGCCAACGTCCTGACTTTC | CASSGTGTPSGANVLTF | many | TRBJ2-6 | TRBV28 | TRBD1
TGTGCCAGCAGCGTCGGGGGCAGGTACACTGAAGCTTTCTTT | CASSVGGRYTEAFF | NA | TRBJ1-1 | TRBV11-3 | NA
TGTGCCAGCAGTTCCGGACAGTTCCACTCCTACAATGAGCAGTTCTTC | CASSSGQFHSYNEQFF | many | TRBJ2-1 | TRBV28 | NA
TGTGCCAGCCTACCGGGACAGCTTTTTAGCGAGCAGTACTTC | CASLPGQLFSEQYF | NA | TRBJ2-7 | TRBV2 | TRBD1
TGTGCCAGCAGCGCCAAGGCCGGGACAGGGGCCTGGAACACTGAAGCTTTCTTT | CASSAKAGTGAWNTEAFF | NA | TRBJ1-1 | TRBV9 | TRBD1
TGTGCCAGCAGCTTAATGAGCAACTCTGGGGCCAACGTCCTGACTTTC | CASSLMSNSGANVLTF | few | TRBJ2-6 | TRBV7-3 | NA
TGCGCCAGCACCCCGGGGGGAGACAATCAGCCCCAGCATTTT | CASTPGGDNQPQHF | many | TRBJ1-5 | TRBV10-1 | NA
TGCGCCAGCAGCTTATCCGGGGAAGGCCATCAGCCCCAGCATTTT | CASSLSGEGHQPQHF | few | TRBJ1-5 | TRBV5-1 | NA
TGCGCCAGCAGTTCCGGGACTAGCGGGAGGGCAAATGAGCAGTTCTTC | CASSSGTSGRANEQFF | few | TRBJ2-1 | TRBV10-2 | TRBD2
TGTGCCAGCAGCCCGTCGACAGGGATGGATGAAAAACTGTTTTTT | CASSPSTGMDEKLFF | few | TRBJ1-4 | TRBV11-2 | TRBD1
TGTGCCAGCAGTCCCCGAGCGGGAGGTTATGAGCAGTTCTTC | CASSPRAGGYEQFF | NA | TRBJ2-1 | TRBV6-6 | TRBD2